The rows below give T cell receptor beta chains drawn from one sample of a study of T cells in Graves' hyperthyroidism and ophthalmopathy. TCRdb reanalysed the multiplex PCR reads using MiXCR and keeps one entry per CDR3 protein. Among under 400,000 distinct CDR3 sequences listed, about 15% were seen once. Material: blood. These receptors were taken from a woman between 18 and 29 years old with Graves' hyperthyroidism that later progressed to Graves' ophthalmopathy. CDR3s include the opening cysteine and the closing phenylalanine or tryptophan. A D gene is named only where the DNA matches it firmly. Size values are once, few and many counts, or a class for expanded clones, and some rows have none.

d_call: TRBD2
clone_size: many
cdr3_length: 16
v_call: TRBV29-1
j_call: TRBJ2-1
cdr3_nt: TGCAGCGTTGACAAAGTTAGCGGGAGAACCCACAATGAGCAGTTCTTC
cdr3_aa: CSVDKVSGRTHNEQFF

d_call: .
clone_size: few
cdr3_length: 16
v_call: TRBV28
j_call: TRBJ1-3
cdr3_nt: TGTGCCAGCAGTTTATTAGGTCTGGTCTCCGGAAACACCATATATTTT
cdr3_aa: CASSLLGLVSGNTIYF

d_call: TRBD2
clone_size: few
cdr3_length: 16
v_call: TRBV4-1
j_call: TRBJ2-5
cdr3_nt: TGCGCCAGCAGCCAAGTCAGCGGGGCCTACCAAGAGACCCAGTACTTC
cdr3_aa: CASSQVSGAYQETQYF

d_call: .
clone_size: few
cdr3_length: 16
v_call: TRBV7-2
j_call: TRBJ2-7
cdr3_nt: TGTGCCAGCAGCCATACCTCGGGGGCGCGACCAGACGAGCAGTACTTC
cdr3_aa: CASSHTSGARPDEQYF

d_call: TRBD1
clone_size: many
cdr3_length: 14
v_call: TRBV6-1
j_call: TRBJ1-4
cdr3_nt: TGTGCCAGCAGTCCCCGGGACAGGGGGGAAAAACTGTTTTTT
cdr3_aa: CASSPRDRGEKLFF

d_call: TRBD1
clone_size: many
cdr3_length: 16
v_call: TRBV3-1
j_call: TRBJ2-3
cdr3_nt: TGTGCCAGCAGCCCGATACGGGACAGGAGCACAGATACGCAGTATTTT
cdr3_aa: CASSPIRDRSTDTQYF

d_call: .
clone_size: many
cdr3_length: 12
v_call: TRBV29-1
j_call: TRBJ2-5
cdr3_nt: TGCAGCGTCGAACCTAGCAGGGAGACCCAGTACTTC
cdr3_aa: CSVEPSRETQYF

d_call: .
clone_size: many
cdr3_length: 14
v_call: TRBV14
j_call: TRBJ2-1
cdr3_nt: TGTGCCAGCAGCCAGAGCCTAGCGAGCAATGAGCAGTTCTTC
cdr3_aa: CASSQSLASNEQFF

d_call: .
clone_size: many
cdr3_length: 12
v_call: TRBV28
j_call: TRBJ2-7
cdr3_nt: TGTGCCAACAGTCGTAGAGGGTACGAGCAGTACTTC
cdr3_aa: CANSRRGYEQYF

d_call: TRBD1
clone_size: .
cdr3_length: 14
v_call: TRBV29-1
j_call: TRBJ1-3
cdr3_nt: TGCAGCGTTCTCACAGGGGAAGCTGGAAACACCATATATTTT
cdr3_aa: CSVLTGEAGNTIYF

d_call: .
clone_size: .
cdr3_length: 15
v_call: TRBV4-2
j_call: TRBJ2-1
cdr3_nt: TGTGCCAGCAGCCAAGGGCAAAGGACCTACAATGAGCAGTTCTTC
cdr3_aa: CASSQGQRTYNEQFF

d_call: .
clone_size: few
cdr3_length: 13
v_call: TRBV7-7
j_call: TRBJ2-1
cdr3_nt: TGTGCTAGCAGCTTGCGACAGGACAATGAGCAGTTCTTC
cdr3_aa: CASSLRQDNEQFF

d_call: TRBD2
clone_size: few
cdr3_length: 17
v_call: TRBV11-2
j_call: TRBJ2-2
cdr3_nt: TGTGCCAGCAGCTTTAACGGACTAGCGGGGAACACCGGGGAGCTGTTTTTT
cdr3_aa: CASSFNGLAGNTGELFF

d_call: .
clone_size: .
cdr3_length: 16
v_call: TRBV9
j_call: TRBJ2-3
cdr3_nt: TGTGCCAGCAGCGTAGAGGTTGGGGGGAGCGCAGATACGCAGTATTTT
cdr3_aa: CASSVEVGGSADTQYF

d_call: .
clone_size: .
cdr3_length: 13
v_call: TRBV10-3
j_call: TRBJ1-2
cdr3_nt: TGTGCCATCCTAGAGACCTGGGGCTATGGCTACACCTTC
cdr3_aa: CAILETWGYGYTF

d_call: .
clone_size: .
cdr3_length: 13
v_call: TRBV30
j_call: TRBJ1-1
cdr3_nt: TGTGCCTGGAGTATCGGGATGAACACTGAAGCTTTCTTT
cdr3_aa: CAWSIGMNTEAFF

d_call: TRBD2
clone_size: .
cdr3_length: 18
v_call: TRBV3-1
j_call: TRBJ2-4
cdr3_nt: TGTGCCAGCAGCCCCCTCGGCCTTAGCGGGAGGGGGGAGCACATTCAGTACTTC
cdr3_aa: CASSPLGLSGRGEHIQYF

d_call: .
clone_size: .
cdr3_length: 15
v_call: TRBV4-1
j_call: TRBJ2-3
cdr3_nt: TGCGCCAGCAGCCAAGACTTGGGAGGGGGAGATACGCAGTATTTT
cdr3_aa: CASSQDLGGGDTQYF

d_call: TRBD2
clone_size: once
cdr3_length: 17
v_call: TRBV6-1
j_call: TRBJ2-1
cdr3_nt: TGTGCCAGCAGCGATGGGGTCCTAGCGGGGACCTACAATGAGCAGTTCTTC
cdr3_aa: CASSDGVLAGTYNEQFF

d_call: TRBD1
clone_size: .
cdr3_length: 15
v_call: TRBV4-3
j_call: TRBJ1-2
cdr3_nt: TGCGCCAGCAGCACCGACAGGGTTTCGGACTATGGCTACACCTTC
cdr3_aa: CASSTDRVSDYGYTF

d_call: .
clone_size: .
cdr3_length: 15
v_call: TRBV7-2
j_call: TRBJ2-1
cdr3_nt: TGTGCCAGCAGCTTAGGGGCAGCCTCCTACAATGAGCAGTTCTTC
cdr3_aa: CASSLGAASYNEQFF

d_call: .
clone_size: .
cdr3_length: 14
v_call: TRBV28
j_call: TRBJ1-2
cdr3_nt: TGTGCCAGCAGTTTACTTAGGACCTCAGGGTCTACGACCTTC
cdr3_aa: CASSLLRTSGSTTF

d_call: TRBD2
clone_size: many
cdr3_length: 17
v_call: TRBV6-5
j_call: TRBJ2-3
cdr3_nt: TGTGCCAGCAGTTACTCGGGTAGCGGGGTCTGGGGGGATACGCAGTATTTT
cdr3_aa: CASSYSGSGVWGDTQYF

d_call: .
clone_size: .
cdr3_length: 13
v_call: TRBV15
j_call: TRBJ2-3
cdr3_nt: TGTGCCACCAGCAGAGTACTAGATGATACGCAGTATTTT
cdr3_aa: CATSRVLDDTQYF

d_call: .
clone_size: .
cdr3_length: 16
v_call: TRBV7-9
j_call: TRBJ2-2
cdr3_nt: TGTGCCAGCAGCTTAGCGTTTAGTCGTGACACCGGGGAGCTGTTTTTT
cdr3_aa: CASSLAFSRDTGELFF

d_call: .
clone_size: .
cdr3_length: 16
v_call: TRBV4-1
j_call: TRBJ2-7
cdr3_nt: TGCGCCAGCAGCCAAGGGCCGGGGGCGCCGCACTACGAGCAGTACTTC
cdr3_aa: CASSQGPGAPHYEQYF

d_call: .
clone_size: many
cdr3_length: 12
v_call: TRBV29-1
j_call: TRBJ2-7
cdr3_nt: TGCAGCGTTGAGGCCATTCCCTACGAGCAGTACTTC
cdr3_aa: CSVEAIPYEQYF

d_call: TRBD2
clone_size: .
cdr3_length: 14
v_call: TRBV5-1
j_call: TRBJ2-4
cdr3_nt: TGCGCCAGCAGCTTGGCAAGCGGGAGGGCCATTCAGTACTTC
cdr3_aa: CASSLASGRAIQYF

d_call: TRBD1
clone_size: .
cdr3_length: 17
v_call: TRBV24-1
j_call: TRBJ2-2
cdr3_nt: TGTGCCACCAGTGGCGACGGGACAGGGGGATCCTTCGGGGAGCTGTTTTTT
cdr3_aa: CATSGDGTGGSFGELFF

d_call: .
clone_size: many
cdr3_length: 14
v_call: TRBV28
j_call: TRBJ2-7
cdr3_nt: TGTGCCAGCAGTTTATGGAGGGGTCCCCACGAGCAGTACTTC
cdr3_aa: CASSLWRGPHEQYF

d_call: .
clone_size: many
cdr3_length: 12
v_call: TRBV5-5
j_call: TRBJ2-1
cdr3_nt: TGTGCCAGCAGTTACCTCGTCAGTGAGCAGTTCTTC
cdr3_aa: CASSYLVSEQFF

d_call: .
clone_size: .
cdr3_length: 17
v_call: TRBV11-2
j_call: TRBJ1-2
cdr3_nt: TGTGCCAGCAGCACTCGAAGGGGGTCCGGCCCTAACTATGGCTACACCTTC
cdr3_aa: CASSTRRGSGPNYGYTF

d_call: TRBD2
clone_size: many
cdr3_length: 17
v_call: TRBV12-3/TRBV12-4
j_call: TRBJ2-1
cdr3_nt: TGTGCCAGCAGTCTAGAACGACTAGCGGGAGCCTACAATGAGCAGTTCTTC
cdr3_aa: CASSLERLAGAYNEQFF

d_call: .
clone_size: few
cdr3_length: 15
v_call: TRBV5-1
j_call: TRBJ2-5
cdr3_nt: TGCGCCAGCAGCTTAGTATCAGGGAAGCTGGGGACCCAGTACTTC
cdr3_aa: CASSLVSGKLGTQYF

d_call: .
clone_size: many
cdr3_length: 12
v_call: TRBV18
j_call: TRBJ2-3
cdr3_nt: TGTGCCAGCAGCCCCGGCACAGATACGCAGTATTTT
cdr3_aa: CASSPGTDTQYF

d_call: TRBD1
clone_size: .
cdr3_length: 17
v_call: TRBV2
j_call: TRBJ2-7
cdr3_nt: TGTGCCAGCAGTGAAGCAGAGACGGGACAGGGGTTATACGAGCAGTACTTC
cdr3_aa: CASSEAETGQGLYEQYF

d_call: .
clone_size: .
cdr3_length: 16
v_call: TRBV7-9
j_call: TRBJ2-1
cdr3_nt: TGTGCCAGCAGCTTACTAGTGCAGGGTAGATACAATGAGCAGTTCTTC
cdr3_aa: CASSLLVQGRYNEQFF

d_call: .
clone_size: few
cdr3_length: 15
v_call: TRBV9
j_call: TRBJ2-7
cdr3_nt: TGTGCCAGCAGCGTAGATCCAGGGCCGTTTCGCGAGCAGTACTTC
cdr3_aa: CASSVDPGPFREQYF

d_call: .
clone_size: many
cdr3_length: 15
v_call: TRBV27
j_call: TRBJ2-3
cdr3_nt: TGTGCCAGCAGTTTGGGGAAGTATAGCACAGATACGCAGTATTTT
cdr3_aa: CASSLGKYSTDTQYF

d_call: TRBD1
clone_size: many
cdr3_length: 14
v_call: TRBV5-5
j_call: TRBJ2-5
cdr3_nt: TGTGCCAGCAGCTTGAGGACAGGACAAGAGACCCAGTACTTC
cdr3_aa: CASSLRTGQETQYF

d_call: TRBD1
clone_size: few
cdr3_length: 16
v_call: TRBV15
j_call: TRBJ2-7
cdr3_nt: TGTGCCACCAGCAGAGCTCCGGACAGGGGTGTGTACGAGCAGTACTTC
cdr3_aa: CATSRAPDRGVYEQYF

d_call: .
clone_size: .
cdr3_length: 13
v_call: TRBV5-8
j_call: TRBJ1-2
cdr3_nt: TGTGCCAGCAGCTTGCGTTTGACGGATGGCTACACCTTC
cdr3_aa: CASSLRLTDGYTF

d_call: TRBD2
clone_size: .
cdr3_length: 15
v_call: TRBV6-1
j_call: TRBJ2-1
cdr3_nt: TGTGCCAGCAGTGAAAAGGCGGGAGATTACAATGAGCAGTTCTTC
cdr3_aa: CASSEKAGDYNEQFF

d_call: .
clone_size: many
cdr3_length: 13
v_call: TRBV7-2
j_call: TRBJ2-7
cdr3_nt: TGTGCCAGCAGCTTAGGGGTTAGCACCGAGCAGTACTTC
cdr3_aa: CASSLGVSTEQYF

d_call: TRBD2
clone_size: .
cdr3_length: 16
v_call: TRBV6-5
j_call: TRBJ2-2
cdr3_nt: TGTGCCAGCAGTTACTCGGGGGAGGGCTACACCGGGGAGCTGTTTTTT
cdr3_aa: CASSYSGEGYTGELFF

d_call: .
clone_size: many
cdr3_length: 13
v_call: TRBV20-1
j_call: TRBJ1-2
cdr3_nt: TGCAGTGGTAGGGGAGGGAGCCTCTATGGCTACACCTTC
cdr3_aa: CSGRGGSLYGYTF

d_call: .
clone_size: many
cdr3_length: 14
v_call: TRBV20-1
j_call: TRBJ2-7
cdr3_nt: TGCAGTGCTAGGGGCAGGGAGATCCCCTACGAGCAGTACTTC
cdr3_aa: CSARGREIPYEQYF

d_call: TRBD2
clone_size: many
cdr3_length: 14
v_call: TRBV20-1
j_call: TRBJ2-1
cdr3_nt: TGCAGCGGGCCTCCGGGAGGGTCTTTCGGTGAGCAGTTCTTC
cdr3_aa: CSGPPGGSFGEQFF

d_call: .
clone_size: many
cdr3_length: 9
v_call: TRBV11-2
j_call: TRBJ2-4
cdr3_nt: TGTGCCAGCAGCCCCCTTCAGTACTTC
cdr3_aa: CASSPLQYF

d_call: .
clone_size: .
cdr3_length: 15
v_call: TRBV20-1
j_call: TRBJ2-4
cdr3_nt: TGCAGTGCTCTCCTCCGGGGGTTGCCCAAAAACATTCAGTACTTC
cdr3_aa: CSALLRGLPKNIQYF

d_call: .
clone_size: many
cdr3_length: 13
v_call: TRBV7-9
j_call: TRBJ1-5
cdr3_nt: TGTGCCAGCAGCCCTGAATCGGGTCAGCCCCAGCATTTT
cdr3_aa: CASSPESGQPQHF

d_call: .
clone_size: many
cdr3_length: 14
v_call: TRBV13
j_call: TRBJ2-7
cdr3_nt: TGTGCCAGCAGTCAGCGACTAGATGGGTACGAGCAGTACTTC
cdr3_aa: CASSQRLDGYEQYF

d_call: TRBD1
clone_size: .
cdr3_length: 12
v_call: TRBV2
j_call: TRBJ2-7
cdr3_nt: TGTGCCATGGGGCAGGGGGCGGACGAGCAGTACTTC
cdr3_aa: CAMGQGADEQYF

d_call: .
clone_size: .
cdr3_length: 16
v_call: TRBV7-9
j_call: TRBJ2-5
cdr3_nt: TGTGCCAGCAGCTTAGCGAACGGGAGTGTCCAAGAGACCCAGTACTTC
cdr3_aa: CASSLANGSVQETQYF

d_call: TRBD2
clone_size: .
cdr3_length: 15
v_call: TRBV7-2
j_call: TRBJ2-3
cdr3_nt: TGTGCCGAACTAGCGGGAGTGCTCCTCACAGATACGCAGTATTTT
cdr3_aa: CAELAGVLLTDTQYF

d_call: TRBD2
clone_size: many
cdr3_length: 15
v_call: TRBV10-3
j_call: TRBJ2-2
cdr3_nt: TGTGCCACCCGTACTAGCGGAGGCGACACCGGGGAGCTGTTTTTT
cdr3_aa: CATRTSGGDTGELFF

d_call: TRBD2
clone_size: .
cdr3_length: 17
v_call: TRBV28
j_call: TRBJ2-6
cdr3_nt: TGTGCCAGCAGTTTGCTCGCGGGAGCGACTGGGGCCAGCGTCCTGACTTTC
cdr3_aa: CASSLLAGATGASVLTF

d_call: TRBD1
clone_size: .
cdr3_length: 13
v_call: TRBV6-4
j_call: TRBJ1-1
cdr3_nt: TGTGCCAGCAGTGGCGGACAGGGCTCAAAAGCTTTCTTT
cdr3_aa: CASSGGQGSKAFF

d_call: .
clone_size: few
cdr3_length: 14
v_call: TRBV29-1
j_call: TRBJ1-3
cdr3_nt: TGCAGCGTTGAGTTGGCAGACTCTGGAAACACCATATATTTT
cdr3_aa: CSVELADSGNTIYF

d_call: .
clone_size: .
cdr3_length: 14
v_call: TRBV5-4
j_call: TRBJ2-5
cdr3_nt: TGTGCCAGCAACTCGGGTAGGGGTGGAGAGACCCAGTACTTC
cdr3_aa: CASNSGRGGETQYF